This T cell receptor (beta chain) was identified during a study of early T cells in non-severe SARS-CoV-2 infection. Study-level information: Unsorted whole blood bulk RNA was sequenced, with unpaired chains.

TCRdb re-analysed the 5' RACE reads in MiXCR, keeping a single row per CDR3 protein. The sample has more than 90,000 distinct CDR3 sequences; roughly an eighth are singletons. Only a few counts were recorded for this clonotype. Its antigen is unidentified. Study-wide findings and caveats: Matching results from VDJdb favored anti-spike CD8 responses, leaving private and CD4 specificities undetected.

CDR3 length equals 16 residues. Germline CDR1 and CDR2: MNHEY and SMNVEV (reference sequence). V shed 6 bases, J shed 5 bases, and the junction held 9 bases outside the gene matches. The material sequenced was whole blood. This receptor was taken from an adult who was a healthcare worker with PCR-confirmed SARS-CoV-2 infection or an uninfected control (not recorded which). The chain is built from TRBV27 and TRBJ2-2; TRBD2 matches 10 bases. The CDR3 nucleotides are TGTGCCAGCAGCTCCGGGACTAGCGTTAATACCGGGGAGCTGTTTTTT. Amino acid sequence: CASSSGTSVNTGELFF.